This T cell receptor (beta chain) is from a study of blood T cells in healthy people across ages. Each donor was a healthy Caucasian individual from Russia, aged roughly 6 to 95. CDR3 length: 15 residues. The germline V gene has CDR1 MDHEN and CDR2 SYDVKM. With 5 bases removed from V and 10 bases from J, the gap between germline ends came to 18 bases. General study findings and limits: Because sorting was not performed, PBMCs prevented conclusive naive versus antigen-experienced comparison.

This clonotype turned up a few times. Its specificity is unknown. Sample-barcoded 5' priming and a J-beta primer mix drove a second PCR of roughly 7 to 11 cycles. Each TCR beta cDNA got a 12-nucleotide random molecular identifier. TCRdb reprocessed the 5' RACE reads with MiXCR, giving one entry per CDR3 protein. The sample shows 1.5 million to 2 million distinct CDR3 sequences, about 31% of them seen only once. Sequencing was carried out using blood. V is TRBV28 and J is TRBJ1-6; TRBD1 is a possible D gene (6 bases). The TCR comes from a woman aged 25-40 years in good health. The CDR3 sequence: CASSLIQGAGSPLHF. CDR3 DNA sequence: TGTGCCAGCAGTCTAATACAGGGTGCGGGATCACCCCTCCACTTT.